The clone carrying this T cell receptor beta chain was recorded at least ten times. Its antigen is not known. The data derive from a study of neurological immune-mediated disorders. CDR3 length: 13 residues. After removal of 6 bases from V and 3 bases from J, the junction contained 3 bases not matched to a gene. TCRdb recomputed calls from the 5' RACE reads with MiXCR, one row per CDR3 protein. Here the sample spans tens of thousands of distinct CDR3 sequences, 4.5% being singletons. Study results and limitations: The multiple sclerosis repertoire cluster was associated with no clinical or MRI feature.

This TCR came from a man aged 25 to 40 with multiple sclerosis. This chain links TRBV12-3 or TRBV12-4 with TRBJ1-1; 8 positions agree with TRBD1. Source material: PBMCs. This chain's CDR3 is CASRGQAYTEAFF. In nucleotides, the CDR3 is TGTGCCAGCAGGGGACAGGCATACACTGAAGCTTTCTTT.